The 21 T cell receptor beta chains given below trace back to one sample, sequenced in a study of T cells in Graves' hyperthyroidism and ophthalmopathy. Using RNA transcripts as the source, TCR beta CDR3 regions were amplified. HTBI primers were employed in a first-round RT-PCR of the TCR CDR3. Each CDR3 protein is one row after TCRdb ran MiXCR on the multiplex PCR reads. The sample records about 300,000 distinct CDR3 sequences, less than 15% being singletons. Material: blood. These receptors came from a woman aged 25 to 39 with Graves' hyperthyroidism that later progressed to Graves' ophthalmopathy.

This clonotype was observed a few times. The chain recombines TRBV20-1 with TRBJ1-5; D not resolved. The CDR3 extends over 16 amino acids. V lost 3 bases and J 0 bases, leaving 15 bases between the germline ends. Germline CDR1 and CDR2: DFQATT and SNEGSKA (reference sequence). The CDR3 region has the DNA TGCAGTGCTAGCCGCGACGGATTCGGTAGCAATCAGCCCCAGCATTTT. Translation: CSASRDGFGSNQPQHF.

The gene calls are TRBV25-1 and TRBJ2-6; 7 bases fit TRBD2. Per germline, CDR1 MGHDK and CDR2 SYGVNS. With 4 bases clipped from V and 2 bases from J, the junction kept 5 bases outside the gene matches. The CDR3 spans 16 residues. The CDR3 DNA follows: TGTGCCAGCAGTGCGGGACTAATAGCTGGGGCCAACGTCCTGACTTTC. This gives the protein CASSAGLIAGANVLTF.

This clonotype was observed many times. V and J are TRBV6-1 and TRBJ2-3; D remains unclear. V lost 7 bases and J 4 bases, leaving 15 bases between the germline ends. The germline V gene has CDR1 MNHNS and CDR2 SASEGT. This CDR3 spans 14 amino acids. In DNA form, the CDR3 reads TGTGCCAGCACCCCATTTGCCCGGGCAGATACGCAGTATTTT. This translates into CASTPFARADTQYF.

This clonotype was found once. CDR3 in DNA: TGCAGTGCTAGGGCGGCTGGGGGGGCCGACGAGCAGTACTTC. The encoded protein is CSARAAGGADEQYF. This chain joins TRBV20-1 and TRBJ2-7; a possible D gene is TRBD2 (7 bases). Trimming pared 3 bases from V and 5 bases from J, leaving 17 bases between. Germline V gives CDR1 DFQATT, CDR2 SNEGSKA (reference sequence). The CDR3 has 14 amino acids.

This clonotype was seen repeatedly, ten times or more. The chain links TRBV28 to TRBJ1-6, with unresolved D. Germline V gives CDR1 MDHEN, CDR2 SYDVKM. Trimming removed 3 bases from V and 2 bases from J, with 5 bases in between. This CDR3 has 14 residues. CDR3 nucleotides: TGTGCCAGCAGTTTCGCGGCCTATAATTCACCCCTCCACTTT. Encoded protein: CASSFAAYNSPLHF.

The chain couples TRBV20-1 to TRBJ2-2; a possible D gene is TRBD1 (5 bases). The ends were cut back, 4 bases at V and 3 bases at J, with 12 bases in the middle. CDR3 length equals 14 residues. Per the germline V gene, CDR1 is DFQATT and CDR2 is SNEGSKA (reference sequence). The CDR3 loop is CSAIRTQDTGELFF. CDR3 coding DNA: TGCAGTGCTATTCGGACACAAGACACCGGGGAGCTGTTTTTT.

V is TRBV5-5 and J is TRBJ2-7, with D possibly being TRBD2 (5 bases). CDR3 size: 15 residues. V lost 0 bases and J 0 bases, leaving 10 bases between the germline ends. CDR1 and CDR2 (germline): SGHKS, YYEKEE (reference sequence). The CDR3 DNA is TGTGCCAGCAGCTTGGTCGGGGAGAGCTCCTACGAGCAGTACTTC. Amino acid sequence: CASSLVGESSYEQYF.

About this clonotype: This may be a read error: a much more frequent sequence differs by one nucleotide. The chain links TRBV19 to TRBJ1-1, with D uncertain. In germline, CDR1 is LNHDA, CDR2 SQIVND (reference sequence). The CDR3 is 17 amino acids. The CDR3 DNA sequence: TGTGTCAGTAGTTCCCCAGCGGCGTATGTCCCCCCCACTGAAGCTTTCTTT. Its protein product is CVSSSPAAYVPPTEAFF.

This clonotype was detected many times. The rearrangement uses TRBV28 and TRBJ1-3, with TRBD1 matching over 7 bases. The V gene's germline CDR1 is MDHEN and CDR2 SYDVKM. The V segment lost 6 bases and the J segment 0 bases; nucleotides outside the gene matches: 17. The CDR3 runs 19 residues. The CDR3 DNA reads TGTGCCAGCAGCCTAGTCGCTCGCCGGGACAGATCCTCTGGAAACACCATATATTTT. It encodes CASSLVARRDRSSGNTIYF.

The chain employs TRBV6-2 or TRBV6-3 and TRBJ2-1; 9 bases map to TRBD2. The CDR3 is 15 amino acids. With V trimmed by 6 bases and J by 4 bases, 7 bases remained unmatched. In germline, CDR1 is MNHEY, CDR2 SVGEGT. The CDR3 region has the DNA TGTGCCAGCAGGGGCGGGGGGGCGGGTTACAATGAGCAGTTCTTC. It specifies CASRGGGAGYNEQFF.

This clonotype was seen at least ten times. The chain joins TRBV6-2 or TRBV6-3 to TRBJ2-7; either TRBD1 or TRBD2 may fit D (5 bases each). Germline V gene sequence: CDR1 MNHEY, CDR2 SVGEGT. The length of the CDR3 is 16 residues. V lost 5 bases to trimming and J lost 3 bases, with 20 bases between them. CDR3 bases: TGTGCCAGCAGTCACCGTCCCACGGGACCAGGCTACGAGCAGTACTTC. Protein product: CASSHRPTGPGYEQYF.

V gene TRBV12-3 or TRBV12-4 combines with J gene TRBJ2-6; perhaps TRBD2 as D (6 bases). V was trimmed by 6 bases and J by 13 bases, leaving 16 bases between them. The CDR3 totals 13 residues. As DNA, the CDR3 is TGTGCCAGCAGGCCGACTGGAGGGTGGGTCCTGACTTTC. Translating it yields CASRPTGGWVLTF.

This clonotype was seen repeatedly, ten times or more. The chain couples TRBV4-1 to TRBJ2-7, with 7 bases lining up with TRBD2. The germline V gene encodes CDR1 MGHRA and CDR2 YSYEKL. There are 15 residues in the CDR3. Losses at the gene ends were 2 bases for V and 4 bases for J; bases not matched to a gene: 8. Here the CDR3 reads CASSQISGIGYEQYF. The CDR3 DNA sequence: TGCGCCAGCAGCCAAATAAGCGGGATAGGTTACGAGCAGTACTTC.

The chain is built from TRBV19 and TRBJ2-5; a weak D match, TRBD1 (6 bases). CDR1 and CDR2 from the germline V gene are LNHDA and SQIVND (reference sequence). V lost 3 bases, J lost 4 bases, and 12 bases lay in between. This CDR3 region has 14 residues. The CDR3 reads CASSIEGGVETQYF. The CDR3 DNA is TGTGCCAGTAGTATTGAAGGGGGAGTAGAGACCCAGTACTTC.

V is TRBV27 and J is TRBJ2-7, with 8 bases fitting TRBD1. With 6 bases clipped from V and 6 bases from J, the junction kept 10 bases outside the gene matches. The CDR3 is 14 amino acids. Germline loops: CDR1 MNHEY, CDR2 SMNVEV (reference sequence). The CDR3 sequence: CASSSLRGPGEQYF. The CDR3 DNA sequence: TGTGCCAGCAGCTCTCTCAGGGGGCCGGGCGAGCAGTACTTC.

This clonotype was seen ten or more times. The chain carries TRBV6-2 or TRBV6-3 and TRBJ1-5; the D gene is possibly TRBD1 (6 bases). The V end lost 6 bases, the J end lost 3 bases, and 9 bases lay between the germline ends. Germline CDR1 MNHEY, CDR2 SVGEGT. There are 13 residues in the CDR3. CDR3 sequence reads: CASSGQINQPQHF. The CDR3 DNA is TGTGCCAGCAGCGGACAGATCAATCAGCCCCAGCATTTT.

This clonotype came up many times. The genes are TRBV28 and TRBJ2-7; 7 bases are a match to TRBD2. Germline loops: CDR1 MDHEN, CDR2 SYDVKM. The CDR3 is 15 residues long. V lost 2 bases, J lost 0 bases, and 4 bases stayed unmatched. The CDR3 reads CASSLAGVTSYEQYF. The DNA of the CDR3 is TGTGCCAGCAGTTTAGCGGGAGTAACCTCCTACGAGCAGTACTTC.

This clonotype was detected a few times. This rearrangement joins TRBV4-3 to TRBJ1-1; D ambiguous. The CDR3 covers 16 residues. Trimming shortened V by 1 base and J by 5 bases, and 17 bases separated the two germline ends. Germline CDR1 LGHNA, CDR2 YSLEER. The CDR3 DNA sequence: TGCGCCAGCAGCCAAGCTGGCATTATGGGGAAAACTGAAGCTTTCTTT. Translation: CASSQAGIMGKTEAFF.

This clonotype showed up many times. The chain uses TRBV27 and TRBJ1-1; TRBD1 might be the D (5 bases). Trimming took off 3 bases at V and 7 bases at J, with 9 bases between the two ends. Germline V gene lookup returns CDR1 MNHEY and CDR2 SMNVEV (reference sequence). The CDR3 runs to 12 residues. The CDR3 coding sequence is TGTGCCAGCAGTTTGGGGGGAGATGAAGCTTTCTTT. It encodes CASSLGGDEAFF.

This clonotype showed up many times. V usage is TRBV7-8 and J usage is TRBJ1-2; possible D gene TRBD1, 6 bases. V lost 6 bases to trimming and J lost 2 bases, with 10 bases between them. Germline values: CDR1 SGHVS, CDR2 FQNEAQ. This CDR3 spans 13 amino acids. Written as DNA, the CDR3 is TGTGCCAGCAGGCTGACAGGAAACTATGGCTACACCTTC. It translates to CASRLTGNYGYTF.

This chain connects TRBV5-1 to TRBJ2-7, with D perhaps given as TRBD1 or TRBD2 (7 bases each). Trimming left V 0 bases short and J 6 bases short, with 16 bases between. The CDR3 totals 15 residues. CDR1 is SGHRS and CDR2 is YFSETQ in the germline V gene. The CDR3 nucleotides are TGCGCCAGCAGCTTGGCCCCAGGGGGGAGGGCCGAGCAGTACTTC. As protein: CASSLAPGGRAEQYF.